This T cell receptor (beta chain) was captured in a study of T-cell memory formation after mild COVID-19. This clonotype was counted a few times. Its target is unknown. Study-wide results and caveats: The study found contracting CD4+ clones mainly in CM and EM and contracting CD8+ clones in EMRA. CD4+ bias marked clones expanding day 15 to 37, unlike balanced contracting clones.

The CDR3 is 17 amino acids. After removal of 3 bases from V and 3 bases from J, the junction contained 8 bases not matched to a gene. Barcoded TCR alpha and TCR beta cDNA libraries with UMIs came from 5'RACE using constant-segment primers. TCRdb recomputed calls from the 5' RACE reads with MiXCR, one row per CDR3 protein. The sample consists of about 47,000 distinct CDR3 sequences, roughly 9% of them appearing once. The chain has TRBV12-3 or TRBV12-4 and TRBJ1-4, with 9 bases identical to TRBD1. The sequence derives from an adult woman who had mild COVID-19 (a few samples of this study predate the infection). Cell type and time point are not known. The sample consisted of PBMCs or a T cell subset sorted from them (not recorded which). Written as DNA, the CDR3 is TGTGCCAGCAGTTTTCACAGGGGGCGAGGATCTAATGAAAAACTGTTTTTT. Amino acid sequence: CASSFHRGRGSNEKLFF.